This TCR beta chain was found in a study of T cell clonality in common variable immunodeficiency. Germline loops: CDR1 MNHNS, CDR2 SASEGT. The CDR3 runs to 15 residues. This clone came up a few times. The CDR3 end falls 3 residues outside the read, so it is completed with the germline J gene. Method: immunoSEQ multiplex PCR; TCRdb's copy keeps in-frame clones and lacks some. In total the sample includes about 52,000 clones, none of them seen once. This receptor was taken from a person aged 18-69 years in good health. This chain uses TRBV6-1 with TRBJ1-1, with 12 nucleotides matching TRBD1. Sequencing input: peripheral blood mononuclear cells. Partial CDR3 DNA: TGTGCCAGCAGTGAAGACGGGACAGGGGGCTACGAG. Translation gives CASSEDGTGGYE. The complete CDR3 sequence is CASSEDGTGGYEAFF.